Listed below are T cell receptor beta chains from one sample, sequenced in a study of a mutant IDH1 vaccine in newly diagnosed glioma. The protocol was immunoSEQ multiplex PCR, while the TCRdb copy is restricted to in-frame clones and leaves out a portion. The sample carries tens of thousands of clones, around 76% recorded once. No antigen is known for these receptors. Sequencing used PBMCs, obtained from a glioma patient whose treatment included an IDH1 peptide vaccine. The source of these receptors is a man in his fifties with glioma. Each CDR3 is given without its conserved first and last residue. D genes are given only for firm matches.

v_gene: TRBV7-9
d_gene: NA
CDR3aa: ASSSPAEGLHNYGYT

v_gene: TRBV5-4
d_gene: TRBD1
CDR3aa: ASSEDRVRTEAF

v_gene: TRBV6-5
d_gene: NA
CDR3aa: ASSYQGGFTEAF

v_gene: TRBV7-9
d_gene: NA
CDR3aa: ASSFKGVGEQY

v_gene: TRBV10-3
d_gene: TRBD1
CDR3aa: AISESPGGQGAWEQF

v_gene: TRBV15
d_gene: NA
CDR3aa: ATSRANDFEKLF

v_gene: TRBV6-5
d_gene: NA
CDR3aa: ASSRDQETQY

v_gene: TRBV10-2
d_gene: NA
CDR3aa: ASSESGGEKLF

v_gene: TRBV27
d_gene: NA
CDR3aa: ASRSVNTEAF

v_gene: TRBV5-4
d_gene: TRBD1
CDR3aa: ASSSGTGGHGYT

v_gene: TRBV30
d_gene: NA
CDR3aa: AWSDHFPGGVTEAF

v_gene: TRBV27
d_gene: NA
CDR3aa: ASSLGTGEAYEQY

v_gene: TRBV19
d_gene: NA
CDR3aa: ASSIDQGSSYNEQF

v_gene: TRBV6-1
d_gene: NA
CDR3aa: ASSPGQHTGELF

v_gene: TRBV7-2
d_gene: TRBD1
CDR3aa: ASSIRQGTEAF

v_gene: TRBV29-1
d_gene: NA
CDR3aa: SGAVNTEAF

v_gene: TRBV4-1
d_gene: TRBD2
CDR3aa: ASSQGPSGGADTQY

v_gene: TRBV7-8
d_gene: NA
CDR3aa: ASSSRLVQTYNEQF

v_gene: TRBV9
d_gene: TRBD1
CDR3aa: ASSMPMSRTGSNNEQF

v_gene: TRBV29-1
d_gene: NA
CDR3aa: SVVLQGFIYEQY

v_gene: TRBV7-8
d_gene: TRBD1
CDR3aa: ATTSTGNNQPQH

v_gene: TRBV7-9
d_gene: TRBD1
CDR3aa: ASSPGTGFEKLF